The sequence of this T cell receptor beta chain was determined in a study of CD8 T cells in Susac syndrome. Study conclusions and caveats: The relatively small number of individuals in the TCR sequencing and HLA analysis was acknowledged by the study.

The CDR3 sequence is 14 residues long. Germline assignment: CDR1 SGHTA and CDR2 FQGNSA. Trimming removed 5 bases at V and 8 bases at J, with 16 bases between. Note on this clonotype: The antigen remains undetermined.

After extraction with the RNeasy kit, roughly 0.5 to 1 ug of the RNA was reverse transcribed using random hexamers. Multiplex PCR with immunoSEQ amplified the TCR beta CDR3 across 54 Vbeta and 13 Jbeta. From the immunoSEQ multiplex PCR reads, TCRdb called clonotypes with MiXCR, one entry per CDR3 protein. Among about 160,000 distinct CDR3 sequences, roughly 95% were seen once, and the ten largest hold 0.085% to 0.095%. In blood CD8+ and CD4+ T cells, TCR beta underwent sequencing. This TCR came from a human donor with multiple sclerosis. V is TRBV7-2 and J is TRBJ2-1, with D possibly matching TRBD2 (6 bases). The specimen was CD4+ T cells from PBMCs. CDR3 protein: CASSPGPAGHEQFF. CDR3 coding DNA: TGTGCCAGCAGCCCCGGCCCCGCGGGACATGAGCAGTTCTTC.